A selection of T cell receptor beta chains follows, all from one sample in a study of blood T cells in healthy people across ages. TCRdb passed the 5' RACE reads through MiXCR, listing each CDR3 protein once. The repertoire consists of almost 1 million distinct CDR3 sequences, with about 53% occurring once and the leading ten covering 20% to 25%. Sequenced input: blood. The receptors were sampled from a woman aged 60-75 years in good health. Both conserved end residues are part of each CDR3. The D gene is left open where the match is weak. Clone size is stated in some rows and not others, as once, few, many or a class when expanded.

cdr3_nt,cdr3_aa,d_call,j_call,v_call,clone_size
TGCGCCAGCAGCCAAGATATAGCTAGCGGGACCCTTCAGTTCTTC,CASSQDIASGTLQFF,TRBD2,TRBJ2-1,TRBV4-3,.
TGTGCCAGCAGTGTGGGACAGGGAGGCAATCAGCCCCAGCATTTT,CASSVGQGGNQPQHF,TRBD1,TRBJ1-5,TRBV6-1,few
TGTGCTACCGGGACATCCTACGAGCAGTACTTC,CATGTSYEQYF,.,TRBJ2-7,TRBV25-1,few
TGCAGCGTTGTTGGGACGCTGCCCCTAGAGCAGTACTTC,CSVVGTLPLEQYF,.,TRBJ2-5,TRBV29-1,.
TGCAGTGCAGCCGGTCCCACCGGGGAGCTGTTTTTT,CSAAGPTGELFF,.,TRBJ2-2,TRBV20-1,.
TGTGCCAGCAGCAAGGGTCCACTAGCGGGATACGAGCAGTTCTTC,CASSKGPLAGYEQFF,TRBD2,TRBJ2-1,TRBV11-3,.
TGTGCCAGCAGCTCCAACGGGGGGCTCAGGGAGACCCAGTACTTC,CASSSNGGLRETQYF,.,TRBJ2-5,TRBV7-2,many
TGTGCCAGCAATTTCCAGACAGGGGGCTTGGATGGCTACACCTTC,CASNFQTGGLDGYTF,TRBD1,TRBJ1-2,TRBV2,.
TGCAGCGTTGTTACTAGCGGGAGTGGTGAGCAGTTATTC,CSVVTSGSGEQLF,TRBD2,TRBJ2-1,TRBV29-1,.
TGCGCCAGCAGGTATTGGGAAGGGGACAATGAGCAGTTCTTC,CASRYWEGDNEQFF,.,TRBJ2-1,TRBV5-1,.
TGTGCCAGCTCAATGGGGACTAGCGGAAACACAGATACGCAGTATTTT,CASSMGTSGNTDTQYF,TRBD2,TRBJ2-3,TRBV18,.
TGCAGTGCAGGCAGTGACACAGATACGCAGTATTTT,CSAGSDTDTQYF,.,TRBJ2-3,TRBV20-1,.
TGTGCCAGCAGCCCTTCCCGGGTGAACACTGAAGCTTTCTTT,CASSPSRVNTEAFF,.,TRBJ1-1,TRBV6-1,many
TGTGCCAGCAGCTACGACAGGGATTTCACTGAAGCTTTCTTT,CASSYDRDFTEAFF,TRBD1,TRBJ1-1,TRBV7-8,.
TGTGCCAGCAGTTTCCCCGGGACAGCTGTTGATGAGCAGTTCTTC,CASSFPGTAVDEQFF,TRBD1,TRBJ2-1,TRBV27,.
TGTGCCAGCTCCCCGCACGGCTCTGGGGCCAACGTCCTGACTTTC,CASSPHGSGANVLTF,.,TRBJ2-6,TRBV28,.
TGCAGTGCTAGAAGTCTGAGTAACAATGAGCAGTACTTC,CSARSLSNNEQYF,.,TRBJ2-5,TRBV20-1,.
TGTGCCACCAGTCCGGGACTAGCCCACAATGAGCAGTTCTTC,CATSPGLAHNEQFF,TRBD2,TRBJ2-1,TRBV24-1,.
TGTGCCAGCAGTAGTACCGGGACTAGCGGGAGCTATGAGCAGTTCTTC,CASSSTGTSGSYEQFF,TRBD2,TRBJ2-1,TRBV11-3,.
TGCAGCGCCAGGGGGGCTAGCGGGAGTGGGACCTCCTACGAGCAGTACTTC,CSARGASGSGTSYEQYF,TRBD2,TRBJ2-7,TRBV29-1,few
TGTGCCAGCAGCTTAGCGCTGAGGGCATCCTACGTGCAGTACTTC,CASSLALRASYVQYF,.,TRBJ2-7,TRBV7-9,.
TGTGCCAGCAGGAAGGGGGCTGGAGGGGCCAGCTACGAGCAGTACTTC,CASRKGAGGASYEQYF,.,TRBJ2-7,TRBV27,.
TGTGCCAGCGGGACCATTGAGCAGTTCTTC,CASGTIEQFF,.,TRBJ2-1,TRBV25-1,.
TGTGCCAGCAGTTACCCTGCGGGAGTGGCCTCCTACGAGCAGTACTTC,CASSYPAGVASYEQYF,TRBD2,TRBJ2-7,TRBV6-2/TRBV6-3,.
TGCGCCAGCAGCCAAGATCGGGTAGGGGGGGCCTATGGCTACACCTTC,CASSQDRVGGAYGYTF,.,TRBJ1-2,TRBV4-3,few
TGTGCCAGCAGTGGACAGATCTCTGGGGCCAACGTCCTGACTTTC,CASSGQISGANVLTF,.,TRBJ2-6,TRBV12-3/TRBV12-4,few
TGTGCCAGCAGCCAAGGATTGAGGGCGCGTGAGCAGTTCTTC,CASSQGLRAREQFF,.,TRBJ2-1,TRBV14,.
TGCAGCGTCCCCGGGACTAGCGTATTGGAGACCCAGTACTTC,CSVPGTSVLETQYF,TRBD2,TRBJ2-5,TRBV29-1,.
TGTGCCAGCAGTGAAACGGTAGAGGTACATGGCTACACCTTC,CASSETVEVHGYTF,.,TRBJ1-2,TRBV6-1,.
TGCAGTGCAGACTCGCGGGCGGTGGGCAATCAGCCCCAGCATTTT,CSADSRAVGNQPQHF,.,TRBJ1-5,TRBV20-1,.
TGTGCCAGCAGCTTAACAGCCCTAGTCAAGGGCTACACCTTC,CASSLTALVKGYTF,.,TRBJ1-2,TRBV7-9,.
TGTGCCAGCTCCCAACAGTGGACAGGGGCCAACGTCCTGACTTTC,CASSQQWTGANVLTF,.,TRBJ2-6,TRBV7-2,few
TGCAGTGCTAGAGGCCTTAGCGGGCGCACAGATACGCAGTATTTT,CSARGLSGRTDTQYF,TRBD2,TRBJ2-3,TRBV20-1,.
TGTGCCAGCACCCCGTCCCTGAGCTCCTATAATTCACCCCTCCACTTT,CASTPSLSSYNSPLHF,.,TRBJ1-6,TRBV27,.
TGTGCCAGCAGCGGAGGTAGCGGGAGGGCTCGTCAAGAGACCCAGTACTTC,CASSGGSGRARQETQYF,TRBD2,TRBJ2-5,TRBV11-2,few
TGTGCCAGCAGCTTAGGGGGATATGGTCCGCTGACAGATACGCAGTATTTT,CASSLGGYGPLTDTQYF,.,TRBJ2-3,TRBV7-9,.
TGCGCCAGCAGCCAAGGAGGGGGCGTTAACTATGGCTACACCTTC,CASSQGGGVNYGYTF,TRBD1,TRBJ1-2,TRBV4-3,.
TGCAGCGTAGAATCGACGGGCAGGTACTTC,CSVESTGRYF,.,TRBJ2-5,TRBV29-1,few
TGTGCCAGCAGTGTTTGGGGAGCTGGGTACGAGCAGTACTTC,CASSVWGAGYEQYF,.,TRBJ2-7,TRBV28,.
TGTGCCAGCAGTGAAGGACTAGTTGGAGAGACCCAGTACTTC,CASSEGLVGETQYF,TRBD2,TRBJ2-5,TRBV25-1,.
TGTGCCAGCAGTTGGGGACAGGCCGAGCAGTACTTC,CASSWGQAEQYF,TRBD1,TRBJ2-7,TRBV12-3/TRBV12-4,.
TGCAGTGCTAGAGATGGGGGACAGGGGTATGGCTACACCTTC,CSARDGGQGYGYTF,TRBD1,TRBJ1-2,TRBV20-1,.
TGCGCCAGCAGCCACACAACAGGGATGCAGCCCCAGCATTTT,CASSHTTGMQPQHF,.,TRBJ1-5,TRBV4-1,.
TGTGCCAGCAGCTTATTTCTGGACTATGGCTACACCTTC,CASSLFLDYGYTF,.,TRBJ1-2,TRBV7-2,.
TGTGCCAGCAGTTCCAGGACTAGCGGGACCTACGAGCAGTACTTC,CASSSRTSGTYEQYF,TRBD2,TRBJ2-7,TRBV28,many
TGCAGTGCTAGAGACGGACTGACGAACACCGGGGAGCTGTTTTTT,CSARDGLTNTGELFF,.,TRBJ2-2,TRBV20-1,.
TGCGCCAGCAGCCTTGGGACAGAACGTACCTACAATGAGCAGTTCTTC,CASSLGTERTYNEQFF,TRBD1,TRBJ2-1,TRBV4-1,once
TGTGCCGTCAGTGGACAGGGTGTCTACGAGCAGTACTTC,CAVSGQGVYEQYF,TRBD1,TRBJ2-7,TRBV10-3,.